This is a list of T cell receptor beta chains from one sample in a study of cytomegalovirus exposure and HLA in healthy donors. Sequenced by immunoSEQ multiplex PCR; TCRdb stores in-frame clones only, minus some. This sample has around 270,000 clones, with 80% found just once. Input material: PBMCs. These receptors came from a girl aged 2-9 years in good health and CMV-seronegative. The CDR3 runs from the conserved cysteine through the conserved F or W. Not every row has a clone size; where given, it reads once, few, many or a size class.

TRBV19,TRBJ1-4,few,CASSRTVEKLFF
TRBV7-2,TRBJ2-7,few,CASTGVGEQYF
TRBV19,TRBJ1-1,few,CASSIGLLNTEAFF
TRBV5-4,TRBJ2-7,-,CASSRPTDPTGKQYF
TRBV15,TRBJ2-5,-,CATRPGLASETQYF
TRBV6-5,TRBJ2-7,-,CASSPGTGNYEQYF
TRBV6-6,TRBJ1-1,-,CASTEDRRTEAFF
TRBV19,TRBJ2-1,-,CASSPPMGQGHYNEQFF
TRBV28,TRBJ1-2,-,CASSSQAHYGYTF
TRBV6-5,TRBJ1-2,-,CASTLQGFGYTF
TRBV2,TRBJ2-3,-,CASSADRAVADTQYF
TRBV9,TRBJ2-2,few,CASSDRDTLTGELFF
TRBV7-6,TRBJ2-7,-,CASSLGAGAVGEQYF
TRBV27,TRBJ2-7,-,CASSLRTTGYEQYF
TRBV23-1,TRBJ2-7,-,CASSQSGAYEQYF
TRBV28,TRBJ1-5,few,CASSGQGIEDQPQHF
TRBV10-1,TRBJ2-2,-,CASSDGSPNTGELFF
TRBV18,TRBJ1-6,-,CASSSRDSDSPLHF
TRBV29-1,TRBJ2-7,-,CSALQNYEQYF
TRBV15,TRBJ2-7,-,CATSRDTPSGEQYF
TRBV27,TRBJ2-7,-,CASKRPGGLADEQYF
TRBV2,TRBJ2-3,once,CASSETSGGTDTQYF
TRBV10-3,TRBJ1-2,-,CAIRSPLQVEQGLLGGYTF
TRBV15,TRBJ2-1,-,CATSRDGNEQFF
TRBV28,TRBJ2-2,-,CASSPTRMAGELFF
TRBV10-2,TRBJ1-5,-,CASRPGQGLEPQHF
TRBV29-1,TRBJ2-7,-,CSVGLAGYYEQYF
TRBV9,TRBJ2-1,-,CASSVGGGNEQFF
TRBV5-4,TRBJ2-7,-,CASTPAGGRVSFEQYF